This is a list of T cell receptor beta chains from one sample in a study of graft-versus-host responses after intestinal transplantation. The method was immunoSEQ multiplex PCR; TCRdb's version includes in-frame clones alone and lacks a portion of them. The sample carries about 70,000 clones, around 89% recorded once. These receptors' antigens are unknown. The sample was unstimulated CD8+ T cells sorted from spleen or lymph node cells, taken before transplant. The receptors derive from a human donor who was the organ donor for an intestinal transplant. Both conserved end residues are part of each CDR3. D genes are given only for firm matches. Clone size appears in some rows only: once, few, many, or a class for an expanded clone.

J gene	CDR3 length	clone size	D gene	V gene	CDR3 DNA	CDR3 protein
TRBJ2-6	16	few	.	TRBV6-4	TGTGCCAGCAGTGACTCAGGGGGCTCTGGGGCCAACGTCCTGACTTTC	CASSDSGGSGANVLTF
TRBJ1-1	14	.	TRBD1	TRBV4-2	TGTGCCAGCAGCCAACAGGGGGTGAACACTGAAGCTTTCTTT	CASSQQGVNTEAFF
TRBJ1-4	14	.	TRBD1	TRBV9	TGTGCCAGCAGCGGGAACAGGGGGGCCGAAAAACTGTTTTTT	CASSGNRGAEKLFF
TRBJ1-4	14	.	TRBD1	TRBV27	TGTGCCAGCAGCTTTGGGACAGGGGATGAAAAACTGTTTTTT	CASSFGTGDEKLFF
TRBJ1-2	16	.	.	TRBV23-1	TGCGCCAGCAGTCATTCTCAGGGTTTAGCAAACTATGGCTACACCTTC	CASSHSQGLANYGYTF
TRBJ2-3	14	.	.	TRBV9	TGTGCCAGCAGCGTAATGGCGGGCACAGATACGCAGTATTTT	CASSVMAGTDTQYF
TRBJ2-1	15	once	TRBD2	TRBV6-4	TGTGCCAGCAGTCTCCGGGGGGAACCCTACAATGAGCAGTTCTTC	CASSLRGEPYNEQFF
TRBJ1-1	15	.	TRBD1	TRBV6-1	TGTGCCAGCAGTGAAGCGGTCGAGGGCCAGGGGGTAGCTTTCTTT	CASSEAVEGQGVAFF
TRBJ2-1	12	.	.	TRBV29-1	TGCAGCGTTGAAGATCGGGTTCCTGAGCAGTTCTTC	CSVEDRVPEQFF
TRBJ2-2	15	.	TRBD1	TRBV28	TGTGCCAGCAGCGCAGGGACAGCGAACACCGGGGAGCTGTTTTTT	CASSAGTANTGELFF
TRBJ2-3	15	.	TRBD1	TRBV7-9	TGTGCCAGCAGCCCCGGGACAGGGGGCCCAGATACGCAGTATTTT	CASSPGTGGPDTQYF
TRBJ1-5	14	few	.	TRBV28	TGTGCCAGCAGTTTCGAGGGTATACGTCAGCCCCAGCATTTT	CASSFEGIRQPQHF
TRBJ1-2	16	.	.	TRBV15	TGTGCCACCAGCATAACGAACGCAGAAATTTACTATGGCTACACCTTC	CATSITNAEIYYGYTF
TRBJ1-1	12	.	.	TRBV6-6	TGTGCCAGCAGCCAGGGGCACACTGAAGCTTTCTTT	CASSQGHTEAFF
TRBJ2-1	12	.	.	TRBV12-5	TGTGCTAGTGGTTTGGGCAGGCATGAGCAGTTCTTC	CASGLGRHEQFF
TRBJ2-5	14	once	.	TRBV27	TGTGCCAGCAGTTTATCTACTATGCAAGAGACCCAGTACTTC	CASSLSTMQETQYF
TRBJ2-1	13	.	.	TRBV4-1	TGCGCCAGCAGCCAAGAGCGGATTCATGAGCAGTTCTTC	CASSQERIHEQFF
TRBJ1-5	18	.	.	TRBV15	TGTGCCACCAGCAGAATCAGCACGGGCAGGGGAAGTTTTAAGCCCCAGCATTTT	CATSRISTGRGSFKPQHF
TRBJ1-2	13	.	.	TRBV4-1	TGCGCCAGCAGCCAGACAGTTGCGTCTGGCTACACCTTC	CASSQTVASGYTF
TRBJ2-5	17	.	TRBD1	TRBV28	TGTGCCAGCACCATGACAGGGGGGTTCCCCTTTCAAGAGACCCAGTACTTC	CASTMTGGFPFQETQYF
TRBJ1-1	14	.	TRBD1	TRBV4-3	TGCGCCAGCAGCCAGGGACAGGAGAACACTGAAGCTTTCTTT	CASSQGQENTEAFF
TRBJ2-5	12	.	.	TRBV7-9	TGTGCCAGCAGGACGGGCCAAGAGACCCAGTACTTC	CASRTGQETQYF
TRBJ1-2	16	.	TRBD1	TRBV4-3	TGCGCCAGCAGCCAAGATCTCCCCAGGGGGAACTATGGCTACACCTTC	CASSQDLPRGNYGYTF
TRBJ1-1	12	.	TRBD1	TRBV19	TGTGCCAGCCGGACAGGGAACACTGAAGCTTTCTTT	CASRTGNTEAFF
TRBJ1-1	13	.	.	TRBV11-2	TGTGCCAGTTCCGAGGACGGGGACACTGAAGCTTTCTTT	CASSEDGDTEAFF
TRBJ2-1	11	.	.	TRBV7-6	TGTGCCTCCAGCGGCGGCAATGAGCAGTTCTTC	CASSGGNEQFF
TRBJ2-5	12	.	.	TRBV28	TGTGCCAGCAATTGGGGGCTGGAGACCCAGTACTTC	CASNWGLETQYF
TRBJ1-5	14	.	TRBD1	TRBV27	TGTGCCAGCAGGCTGACAGGGCTTGGTCAGCCCCAGCATTTT	CASRLTGLGQPQHF
TRBJ1-6	18	once	TRBD1	TRBV5-4	TGTGCCAGCAGCACCGGGACAGGGCCTGCCGGGGGAAATTCACCCCTCCACTTT	CASSTGTGPAGGNSPLHF
TRBJ1-2	13	.	.	TRBV28	TGTGCCAGCAGTTTCAACAGCCTCTATGGCTACACCTTC	CASSFNSLYGYTF
TRBJ2-5	15	.	.	TRBV11-2	TGTGCCAGCAGCTCGGACTTTCTAAATCCGGAGACCCAGTACTTC	CASSSDFLNPETQYF
TRBJ1-6	13	.	.	TRBV4-3	TGCGCCAGCCGGGGCTCCTATAATTCACCCCTCCACTTT	CASRGSYNSPLHF
TRBJ2-5	15	.	TRBD1	TRBV27	TGTGCCAGCAGTTCCGGGACAGGGGGCCAAGAGACCCAGTACTTC	CASSSGTGGQETQYF
TRBJ2-2	12	few	.	TRBV19	TGTGCCAGTAGTCCACAGTCCGGGGAGCTGTTTTTT	CASSPQSGELFF
TRBJ2-3	14	few	TRBD2	TRBV7-9	TGTGCCAGCAGCTTAGCTAGCGGGGGAGATACGCAGTATTTT	CASSLASGGDTQYF
TRBJ2-1	17	.	TRBD1	TRBV4-1	TGCGCCAGCAGCCCCCTTCTTGGACAGGGGGCTTACAATGAGCAGTTCTTC	CASSPLLGQGAYNEQFF
TRBJ2-1	12	.	TRBD1	TRBV7-8	TGTGCCAGCAGCTGGGACAGGGGTGAGCAGTTCTTC	CASSWDRGEQFF
TRBJ2-5	14	.	.	TRBV28	TGTGCCAGCAGTTTACCCGGGACTCAAGAGACCCAGTACTTC	CASSLPGTQETQYF
TRBJ1-5	15	.	.	TRBV28	TGTGCCAGCAGCCTAGACAGGAGTGGCAATCAGCCCCAGCATTTT	CASSLDRSGNQPQHF
TRBJ1-2	13	.	TRBD1	TRBV5-6	TGTGCCAGCGCACAGGGGTCTAACTATGGCTACACCTTC	CASAQGSNYGYTF
TRBJ1-5	14	.	TRBD1	TRBV5-6	TGTGCCAGCAGCTTAGACAGGGGCGGTCAGCCCCAGCATTTT	CASSLDRGGQPQHF
TRBJ1-2	13	.	.	TRBV14	TGTGCCAGCAGCCAAGATTGGCGCGGAGGCTACACCTTC	CASSQDWRGGYTF
TRBJ1-3	15	.	.	TRBV2	TGTGCCAGCAGGGACTTCAGGGGCTCTGGAAACACCATATATTTT	CASRDFRGSGNTIYF
TRBJ1-2	14	.	TRBD1	TRBV4-2	TGTGCCAGCAGCCAAGCGGGACAGGACTTTGGCTACACCTTC	CASSQAGQDFGYTF
TRBJ1-6	15	once	TRBD1	TRBV15	TGTGCCACCAGCAGAGCCGGGACAGGGTATTCACCCCTCCACTTT	CATSRAGTGYSPLHF
TRBJ2-3	17	once	TRBD2	TRBV7-3	TGTGCCAGCAGCTTAAGTGCTACTAGCGGGGGGGCAGATACGCAGTATTTT	CASSLSATSGGADTQYF
TRBJ1-2	17	.	TRBD1	TRBV10-3	TGTGCCATCAGTGAGGGGGCAGGGGGCGGGTTCTCCGACGGCTACACCTTC	CAISEGAGGGFSDGYTF
TRBJ2-2	15	.	.	TRBV9	TGTGCCAGCAGCGCTGGGACTGCATACACCGGGGAGCTGTTTTTT	CASSAGTAYTGELFF
TRBJ1-3	14	.	.	TRBV2	TGTGCCAGCAGAGCCGCACCATATGGAAACACCATATATTTT	CASRAAPYGNTIYF
TRBJ1-5	18	once	TRBD1	TRBV7-6	TGTGCCAGCAGCTTTGCTAGGACAGGGCAAAATAGCAATCAGCCCCAGCATTTT	CASSFARTGQNSNQPQHF
TRBJ1-2	15	.	.	TRBV29-1	TGCAGCGTTGAAGATCTTGCGCGGGGAGACTATGGCTACACCTTC	CSVEDLARGDYGYTF
TRBJ1-1	12	once	.	TRBV7-8	TGTGCCAGCAGCCCAGGGGATGTGAGAGCTTTCTTT	CASSPGDVRAFF
TRBJ2-1	15	.	TRBD2	TRBV30	TGTGCCTGGAGTGTACAAGCGGGGGGTTCGGATGAGCAGTTCTTC	CAWSVQAGGSDEQFF